The clone carrying this TCR beta chain showed up just once. Its antigen is unidentified. Amplification used 52 TRBV primers and 13 TRBJ primers. Using immunoSEQ multiplex PCR, the repertoire was profiled, and TCRdb retains in-frame clones only, with some absent. The sample has just over 20,000 clones, approximately 94% seen once. This entry comes from a study of regulatory T cells. Study results and limitations: Skewed V and J usage and few unique V-J pairs marked patient repertoires, most in Tregs. Patient CD8+ T cells trended toward lower Shannon entropy than controls.

All CD3G-deficient patients showed autoimmunity, more severe in two. Patients aged 2 to 39 years had fewer naive T cells. V lost 0 bases to trimming and J lost 4 bases, with 9 bases between them. The CDR3 covers 14 residues. Germline CDR1 reads SEHNR; CDR2 reads FQNEAQ (reference sequence). The receptor was derived from a child aged 2 to 15 with CD3G deficiency. Sequencing was carried out using CD8+ T cells sorted from blood. The rearrangement links TRBV7-9 to TRBJ1-1; D is ambiguous. CDR3 DNA: TGTGCCAGCAGCTTAGCGAGGGTTGGCACTGAAGCTTTCTTT. Translated: CASSLARVGTEAFF.